The rows below give T cell receptor beta chains drawn from one sample of a study of cytomegalovirus exposure and HLA in healthy donors. Assay: immunoSEQ multiplex PCR; the TCRdb copy retains only in-frame clones and omits some. This sample has fewer than 150,000 clones, with around 80% found just once. Material for sequencing was PBMCs. These TCRs come from a man aged 50-60 years in good health and CMV-seronegative. Both conserved end residues are part of each CDR3. Each record gives: J gene, V gene, D gene, clone size, CDR3 protein, CDR3 DNA. D genes are given only for firm matches. Clone size, where shown, is once, few, many, or a class for clones that have expanded.

>TRBJ1-6|TRBV30|-|-
CAWNLANSPLHF
TGTGCCTGGAATCTTGCTAACTCACCCCTCCACTTT
>TRBJ2-1|TRBV9|-|-
CASSVSPGASGSNNEQFF
TGTGCCAGCAGCGTCTCCCCAGGGGCTAGCGGCTCGAACAATGAGCAGTTCTTC
>TRBJ1-1|TRBV5-1|TRBD1|-
CASSDDRGLTEAFF
TGCGCCAGCAGCGACGACAGGGGGCTCACTGAAGCTTTCTTT
>TRBJ2-2|TRBV9|TRBD2|-
CASSVGPGTSGTGELFF
TGTGCCAGCAGCGTAGGACCCGGGACTAGCGGGACCGGGGAGCTGTTTTTT
>TRBJ2-1|TRBV11-3|-|-
CASSLYEGNEQFF
TGTGCCAGCAGCTTATATGAGGGTAATGAGCAGTTCTTC
>TRBJ1-2|TRBV30|-|once
CACQGGAYGYTF
TGTGCCTGTCAAGGAGGGGCCTATGGCTACACCTTC
>TRBJ2-2|TRBV5-1|-|once
CASSFGGSNTGELFF
TGCGCCAGCAGCTTCGGAGGCTCGAACACCGGGGAGCTGTTTTTT
>TRBJ2-3|TRBV6-5|-|few
CASSYQGRGRTDTQYF
TGTGCCAGCAGTTACCAGGGCAGGGGCCGCACAGATACGCAGTATTTT
>TRBJ2-6|TRBV6-1|-|-
CASSEVGAWGANVLTF
TGTGCCAGCAGTGAAGTGGGGGCGTGGGGGGCCAACGTCCTGACTTTC
>TRBJ1-2|TRBV15|-|once
CATSDLTDSLNYGYTF
TGTGCCACCAGCGATCTCACGGACAGTCTTAACTATGGCTACACCTTC
>TRBJ2-2|TRBV7-2|TRBD1|-
CASSLRTGHTGELFF
TGTGCCAGCAGCTTGCGGACAGGGCACACCGGGGAGCTGTTTTTT
>TRBJ2-2|TRBV6-5|TRBD2|-
CASREGGELFF
TGTGCCAGTAGGGAGGGCGGGGAGCTGTTTTTT
>TRBJ1-1|TRBV19|-|-
CASTPPGGLGNTEAFF
TGTGCCAGTACCCCCCCGGGGGGATTGGGGAACACTGAGGCTTTCTTT
>TRBJ1-4|TRBV28|-|-
CASSPTDRTNEKLFF
TGTGCCAGCAGTCCCACAGACCGAACTAATGAAAAACTGTTTTTT
>TRBJ2-5|TRBV30|-|-
CAWTNLKRETQYF
TGTGCCTGGACTAATCTAAAACGAGAGACCCAGTACTTC
>TRBJ2-1|TRBV9|-|-
CASSVEQPYNEQFF
TGTGCCAGCAGCGTAGAACAACCCTACAATGAGCAGTTCTTC
>TRBJ1-2|TRBV28|TRBD1|-
CASSEPGGTGRYGYTF
TGTGCCAGCAGCGAGCCCGGGGGGACAGGACGCTATGGCTACACCTTC
>TRBJ1-3|TRBV6-4|-|-
CASSPLSRTGRFGNTIYF
TGTGCCAGCAGTCCACTCTCTAGGACTGGAAGGTTTGGAAACACCATATATTTT
>TRBJ1-6|TRBV7-9|TRBD1|few
CAVETGSNSPLHF
TGTGCCGTGGAGACAGGGAGTAATTCACCCCTCCACTTT
>TRBJ2-3|TRBV28|TRBD2|-
CASSLPLAGGTDTQYF
TGTGCCAGCAGTTTACCCTTAGCGGGGGGAACAGATACGCAGTATTTT
>TRBJ1-1|TRBV11-3|-|-
CASSLGGENTEAFF
TGTGCCAGCAGCTTGGGAGGGGAGAACACTGAAGCTTTCTTT
>TRBJ2-2|TRBV9|TRBD2|-
CASSVVAGGLAGELFF
TGTGCCAGCAGCGTAGTGGCGGGGGGGTTAGCCGGGGAGCTGTTTTTT
>TRBJ2-2|TRBV4-2|-|-
CASNHDRAANTGELFF
TGTGCCAGCAACCATGATCGAGCGGCGAACACCGGGGAGCTGTTTTTT
>TRBJ2-7|TRBV19|-|-
CASSGGTPYEQYF
TGTGCCAGTAGTGGGGGGACCCCCTACGAGCAGTACTTC
>TRBJ1-1|TRBV18|-|-
CASSPPGGGVQANTEAFF
TGTGCCAGCTCACCACCGGGGGGGGGCGTTCAGGCGAACACTGAAGCTTTCTTT
>TRBJ1-2|TRBV6-1|TRBD1|-
CASTEGQGLGPNYGYTF
TGTGCCAGCACTGAGGGACAGGGGCTGGGGCCCAACTATGGCTACACCTTC
>TRBJ1-1|TRBV5-1|TRBD1|-
CASSFRQGGSEAFF
TGCGCCAGCAGCTTTCGACAGGGGGGAAGTGAAGCTTTCTTT
>TRBJ1-1|TRBV6-1|TRBD1|once
CAGGRDRGKAFF
TGTGCCGGCGGGCGGGACAGGGGAAAAGCTTTCTTT
>TRBJ1-1|TRBV10-3|-|few
CAISARRENTEAFF
TGTGCCATCAGTGCTCGGCGGGAGAACACTGAAGCTTTCTTT
>TRBJ2-7|TRBV7-2|TRBD1|-
CASSLGDRGYEQYF
TGTGCCAGCAGCTTGGGGGACAGGGGCTACGAGCAGTACTTC
>TRBJ2-2|TRBV30|-|-
CAWSRGGTNTGELFF
TGTGCCTGGAGTCGTGGGGGCACGAACACCGGGGAGCTGTTTTTT
>TRBJ2-7|TRBV7-2|-|-
CASSSARGPYEQYF
TGTGCCAGCAGCTCAGCGCGGGGCCCCTACGAGCAGTACTTC
>TRBJ2-7|TRBV18|TRBD2|-
CASSPRLADYEQYF
TGTGCCAGCTCACCACGGCTAGCGGACTACGAGCAGTACTTC
>TRBJ2-3|TRBV29-1|TRBD2|once
CSVEDGRAWGDTQYF
TGCAGCGTTGAAGACGGGAGGGCCTGGGGAGATACGCAGTATTTT
>TRBJ1-5|TRBV4-3|TRBD1|once
CASSKTGGDQPQHF
TGCGCCAGCAGCAAAACAGGGGGCGATCAGCCCCAGCATTTT
>TRBJ2-7|TRBV2|TRBD1|-
CASRPRTGLAYEQYF
TGTGCCAGCAGACCGAGGACAGGGTTAGCCTACGAGCAGTACTTC
>TRBJ2-5|TRBV18|-|-
CASSPSYGGKETQYF
TGTGCCAGCTCACCCTCTTACGGGGGAAAAGAGACCCAGTACTTC
>TRBJ1-5|TRBV2|-|-
CASSPRETQPQHF
TGTGCCAGCAGCCCCCGGGAGACACAGCCCCAGCATTTT
>TRBJ2-5|TRBV5-1|-|-
CASSLAVFSETQYF
TGCGCCAGCAGCTTGGCAGTGTTCTCAGAGACCCAGTACTTC
>TRBJ2-2|TRBV9|-|-
CASSPRTDTGELFF
TGTGCCAGCAGCCCGAGGACAGACACCGGGGAGCTGTTTTTT
>TRBJ1-2|TRBV29-1|TRBD1|-
CSVPGQALGRGYTF
TGCAGCGTACCGGGACAGGCCTTGGGAAGAGGCTACACCTTC